This T cell receptor (beta chain) was profiled in a study of regulatory T cells in long-lasting Graves disease (dated by TCRdb to the early 2020s). In terms of the full investigation: Persistent Graves' disease was defined as persistently positive TSH receptor autoantibodies together with antithyroid drug treatment for over 5 years. Patients with persistent Graves' disease were compared with patients with newly diagnosed Graves' disease using TCR sequencing and RNA sequencing of peripheral blood. The study took place in China and was registered as a clinical trial. A total of roughly 33 samples underwent TCR sequencing: around 13 from persistent and approximately 20 from newly diagnosed Graves' disease patients. Persistent Graves' disease patients in the clinical cohort had taken antithyroid drugs for roughly ten years on average. The paper as a whole reports these results and caveats: Preferential use of TRBV28, TRBJ1-2 and TRBJ2-5 was observed in persistent disease, whereas TRBV20-1 and TRBJ2-1 were favored in newly diagnosed disease. More public clonotypes were shared among persistent patients (roughly 2,700) than among newly diagnosed patients (966). The authors noted that the small sample size was a limitation that may lower accuracy. Peripheral blood alone was examined, since thyroid tissue, which constituted the primary lesion, could not be accessed. Lower TCR Shannon entropy and fewer highly expanded clones were observed in persistent Graves' disease patients than in newly diagnosed patients, which suggested clonal expansion. Sequencing and analysis were limited to the TCR beta chain.

From the cysteine through the phenylalanine, the CDR3 covers 15 amino acids. Only CDR3 DNA is held: 45 bases, read in frame from base 1. V loses 6 bases of germline sequence and J loses 2 bases, and the interval between the two ends is 15 bases. CDR1 and CDR2 (SGHVS, FNYEAQ) derive from the germline V gene. Libraries were built with multiplex PCR. Sequencing took place on an Illumina HiSeq 4000. To build TCR beta libraries, CDR3 regions were amplified by Arm-PCR using iRepertoire HTBI primers. Before sequencing, the PCR products went through gel purification. Per the original workflow: Gene usage analysis of CDR3 amino acid clonotypes used the 62 TRBV and 14 to 15 TRBJ segments found across samples. Filtered high-quality paired reads were merged into contigs using COPE and FqMerger. BLAST was used to align contigs to IMGT TRBV, TRBD and TRBJ reference genes, with CDR3 defined following IMGT. Clonotypes above 0.1% frequency were classified as highly expanded clones. Shannon entropy was used to measure repertoire diversity, and the Gini coefficient was used to measure V-J evenness. Clonotypes shared by more than one individual were considered public. TCRdb trimmed public reads at Q25 via fastp, called clones via MiXCR and kept in-frame beta chains. For every CDR3 protein sequence, its rows merge into one entry that carries the most common genes and DNA. TCRdb's processing, not the authors', yielded these V and J calls. Within this sample are under 450,000 distinct CDR3 sequences, with less than 30% of them counted one time only. The biggest ten clones account for roughly a quarter of the sample.

The intended sense of this specimen's time point label: persistent/refractory GD, antithyroid drugs over 5 years with positive TRAb. For both TCR sequencing and RNA sequencing, RNA was extracted from PBMCs using TRIzol. Graves' disease was diagnosed according to American Thyroid Association guidelines. The patients came from an endocrinology department in Xi'an, China. From each patient, around 9 milliliters of peripheral blood was collected into an EDTA anticoagulant tube. Ficoll Paque Plus density gradient separation was used to isolate PBMCs, and no further T cell sorting was performed. An Agilent 2100 Bioanalyzer and agarose gel were used to check RNA quality, and a NanoDrop 2000 was used to measure RNA concentration. This clonotype came up many times. Which antigen it targets is not known. Per-nucleotide qualities are absent, and no much larger clonotype sits a single base away.

This sequence was found in a woman in her thirties or forties with Graves disease. Donor details come from another sample of the same person, matched by shared clones. The rearranged segments are TRBV7-6 and TRBJ2-3; the D region possibly corresponds to TRBD1 (6 bases align). Specimen: peripheral blood mononuclear cells (PBMCs), collected when the disease was refractory, from a patient treated with antithyroid drugs. CDR3 loop: CASRTGNSNTDTQYF. The DNA is TGTGCCAGCAGAACAGGGAATTCTAACACAGATACGCAGTATTTT. Beyond the CDR3, the reference TRBV7-6 and TRBJ2-3 genes provide the residues; the full variable domain reads: GAGVSQSPRYKVTKRGQDVALRCDPISGHVSLYWYRQALGQGPEFLTYFNYEAQQDKSGLPNDRFSAERPEGSISTLTIQRTEQRDSAMYRCASRTGNSNTDTQYFGPGTRLTVL.